This T cell receptor beta chain was recovered during a study of PD-1 blockade in classical Hodgkin lymphoma. Overall study findings and caveats: Whoever responded completely had baseline diversity much like that seen in newly diagnosed patients. Causes of the repertoire differences remain undefined, possibly disease activity or prior therapy.

Time point of the sample: cycle 4 day 1 (C4D1), after less than seven weeks of nivolumab. All patients experienced relapse after autologous stem cell transplantation, and brentuximab vedotin exposure was variable. Complete response, partial response or progressive disease constituted the best responses recorded. V was cut by 7 bases and J by 15 bases, with 13 bases left in between. Per germline, CDR1 SEHNR and CDR2 FQNEAQ (reference sequence). The CDR3 contains 10 residues. Points on this clone: Antigen: not known.

The data were produced by immunoSEQ multiplex PCR, yet TCRdb's version contains in-frame clones alone and is incomplete. Of nearly 20,000 clones listed, approximately 76% are singletons. The rearrangement links TRBV7-9 to TRBJ2-1; D remains ambiguous. This specimen consisted of peripheral blood mononuclear cells (PBMCs), obtained before the fourth cycle of nivolumab. The sequence came from a human donor with classical Hodgkin lymphoma. The CDR3 nucleotides are TGTGCCAGCATCGGCGACAAGCCGTTCTTC. Its translation: CASIGDKPFF.